Here is one T cell receptor (beta chain) with its context. These data come from a study of blood T cell repertoires in COVID-19. Study-wide context: Nucleic acid was either cDNA or gDNA, and it came from T cells, B-cell-depleted T cells, or PBMCs.

Produced via immunoSEQ multiplex PCR; TCRdb's table is partial and in-frame only. Of around 250,000 clones listed, about four fifths were seen once; the top ten hold about 1.6%. This CDR3 is 18 amino acids long. The J segment lost 5 bases and the V segment lost 5 bases, leaving 20 bases of the junction unmatched. The germline V gene has CDR1 SGHNT and CDR2 YENEEA. The material sequenced was peripheral blood. This receptor was obtained from a woman aged 40 to 49 who had recovered from COVID-19. The chain has TRBV11-3 and TRBJ2-5; TRBD1 matches at 7 bases. CDR3 DNA sequence: TGTGCCAGCAGCGTCTACCGGGACAGCATCCTCAGGGGGGAGACCCAGTACTTC. Translated: CASSVYRDSILRGETQYF.